The T cell receptor (beta chain) described here comes from a study of blood T cell repertoires in COVID-19. At the level of the study: The United States, Italy and Spain provided the acute and convalescent COVID-19 samples. T cells, B-cell-depleted T cells, or PBMCs provided the cDNA or gDNA that served as material.

From germline, CDR1 is MNHEY and CDR2 SVGAGI. V shed 6 bases, J shed 4 bases, and the junction held 2 bases outside the gene matches. This CDR3 is 12 amino acids long. This table comes from immunoSEQ multiplex PCR, and its TCRdb copy is limited to in-frame clones, with some not included. The data hold tens of thousands of clones, with about 92% observed a single time. The TCR originated in a human donor in a cohort sampled during active COVID-19. V gene TRBV6-5 combines with J gene TRBJ2-7; the match to TRBD1 covers 8 bases. Sequencing was done on a sample of peripheral blood. CDR3 in DNA: TGTGCCAGCAGCAGGGGGCCTTACGAGCAGTACTTC. Protein sequence: CASSRGPYEQYF.